This T cell receptor beta chain was obtained from a study of CD8 T cells in ankylosing spondylitis. General study results and limits: Clones linked to disease were reported to show significant enrichment in matched ankylosing spondylitis synovial fluid. Blood of patients with ankylosing spondylitis appeared to be characterized by a TCR beta motif of eight highly homologous variants. Researchers report that disease-linked clones proved CD8+ and relatively rare in peripheral blood.

This CDR3 comprises 15 residues. The trim removed 5 bases at V and 11 bases at J, leaving 12 bases unmatched. Comments on this clonotype: Its antigen is undetermined.

TCRdb reanalysed the 5' RACE reads using MiXCR and keeps one entry per CDR3 protein. The sample shows around 770,000 distinct CDR3 sequences, around 19% of them seen only once. The source is a male donor with ankylosing spondylitis. The material sequenced was blood, either unsorted or a sorted T cell fraction (not recorded which). The chain carries TRBV12-3 or TRBV12-4 and TRBJ1-5; TRBD1 aligns across 10 bases. CDR3 in DNA: TGTGCCAGCAGTGGGCCGGGACAGGGGATATTGGCCCAGCATTTT. Protein sequence: CASSGPGQGILAQHF.